Described below is a single T cell receptor beta chain sequence and its context. The entry originates in a study of blood T cell repertoires in COVID-19. Germline-derived CDR1 and CDR2 are MDHEN and SYDVKM. Deletions cut 3 bases from V and 11 bases from J, with 14 bases between. The CDR3 spans 13 residues. Profiled with immunoSEQ multiplex PCR; TCRdb holds only in-frame clones, not every one. Among a few hundred thousand clones, around nine tenths were seen once, and the ten largest hold around a tenth. The sequencing sample was made of PBMCs or T cells enriched from blood (not recorded which). The receptor comes from a woman in her forties who had recovered from COVID-19. V and J are TRBV28 and TRBJ1-3, with D hard to call. The CDR3 region has the DNA TGTGCCAGCAGTTTCGATAAAACGCGCGCCATATATTTT. Encoded protein: CASSFDKTRAIYF. The whole variable domain, remainder taken from reference TRBV28 and TRBJ1-3, is DVKVTQSSRYLVKRTGEKVFLECVQDMDHENMFWYRQDPGLGLRLIYFSYDVKMKEKGDIPEGYSVSREKKERFSLILESASTNQTSMYLCASSFDKTRAIYFGEGSWLTVV.